Sequencing of this TCR beta chain was carried out in a study of persistence of HIV-infected CD4 T cells. Cells were stimulated nonspecifically with anti-CD3/anti-CD28 magnetic beads. Responding CD4+ T cells were sorted by upregulation of both CD40 ligand and CD69. An 18-hour stimulation of CD8-depleted PBMCs used anti-CD28/CD49d costimulation, CD40-blocking antibody and enfuvirtide. Regarding this clone: The antigen is undetermined.

The libraries were made with immunoSEQ version 4 in survey mode. TCRdb's copy holds only in-frame clones and misses some; the assay was immunoSEQ multiplex PCR. The sample yields about 43,000 clones, 80% to 90% seen once. The CDR3 is 16 amino acids. CDR1 MDHEN and CDR2 SYDVKM come from the germline V gene. The V gene lost 2 bases and the J gene lost 2 bases, with 12 bases spanning the gap. Sequences were derived from CD4+ T cells sorted from PBMCs after approximately 19-hour stimulation, sampled from a patient who received antiretroviral therapy. This chain links TRBV28 with TRBJ1-4, with TRBD1 as a possible D gene (6 bases). This clonotype was sampled from an adult man with HIV who was CMV-seropositive. CDR3 amino acids: CASSLLGQSTNEKLFF. DNA of the CDR3: TGTGCCAGCAGTTTACTAGGACAGTCTACTAATGAAAAACTGTTTTTT.